This paragraph reports one T cell receptor (beta chain). What it recognizes is unknown. Primers: 60 Vbeta forward and 13 Jbeta reverse. The data were produced by immunoSEQ multiplex PCR, yet TCRdb's version contains in-frame clones alone and is incomplete. The sample consists of some 160,000 clones, around 77% of them appearing once. The sample is drawn from a study of cytomegalovirus exposure and HLA in healthy donors. Study-level results: Several V segments, TRBV6-2 and TRBV6-3 among them, could not be told apart and were dropped.

Germline lookup yields CDR1 GTSNPN and CDR2 SVGIG (reference sequence). This CDR3 is built from 15 residues. The V gene end was trimmed by 3 bases and the J gene end by 2 bases; junction bases not matched to a gene: 6. This rearrangement joins TRBV30 to TRBJ1-3; 8 positions agree with TRBD1. Material for sequencing was PBMCs. The sequence was collected from a woman in her 30s in good health and CMV-seronegative. For the CDR3, the DNA is TGTGCCTGGAGCGCCGACAGGGGCGCTGGAAACACCATATATTTT. This encodes CAWSADRGAGNTIYF.